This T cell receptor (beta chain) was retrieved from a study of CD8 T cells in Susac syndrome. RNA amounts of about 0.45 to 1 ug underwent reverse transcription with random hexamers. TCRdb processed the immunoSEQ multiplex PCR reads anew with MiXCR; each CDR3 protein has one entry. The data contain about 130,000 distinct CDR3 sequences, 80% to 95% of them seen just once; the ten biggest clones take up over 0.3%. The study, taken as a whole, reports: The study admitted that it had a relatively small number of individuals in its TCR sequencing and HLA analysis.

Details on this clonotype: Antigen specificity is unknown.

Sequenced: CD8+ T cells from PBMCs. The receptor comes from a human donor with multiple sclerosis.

CDR3 nucleotides: TGCAGTGCTAGTGTTCCGGGTTCCCGCTCCTACGAGCAGTACTTC. This translates into CSASVPGSRSYEQYF. V gene TRBV20-1 combines with J gene TRBJ2-7; D unclear. The CDR3 loop spans 15 amino acids. Germline V gives CDR1 DFQATT, CDR2 SNEGSKA (reference sequence). The V and J ends lost 3 bases and 0 bases respectively, with 15 bases between them.